Listed below are T cell receptor beta chains from one sample, sequenced in a study of cytomegalovirus exposure and HLA in healthy donors. The table came from immunoSEQ multiplex PCR; TCRdb's copy has only in-frame clones and leaves some out. The repertoire holds about 90,000 clones, with around 76% as singletons. Source material: PBMCs. Receptors originate from a man aged 30 to 39 in good health and CMV-seronegative. Each CDR3 is given with its conserved first and last residue. The D gene is left open where the match is weak. Size is stated for part of the rows, as once, few or many counts, or as a class when the clone is expanded.

clone_size | j_call | v_call | d_call | cdr3_aa | cdr3_nt
- | TRBJ2-4 | TRBV7-2 | - | CASSASVGLAKNIQYF | TGTGCCAGCAGCGCAAGCGTGGGGCTAGCCAAAAACATTCAGTACTTC
- | TRBJ1-2 | TRBV9 | - | CASSAPGTNYGYTF | TGTGCCAGCAGCGCCCCCGGGACAAACTATGGCTACACCTTC
- | TRBJ1-4 | TRBV11-2 | TRBD1 | CASSLGGTDYEKLFF | TGTGCCAGCAGCTTAGGCGGGACAGACTATGAAAAACTGTTTTTT
- | TRBJ2-7 | TRBV18 | - | CASSPGQGPYEQYF | TGTGCCAGCTCACCAGGGCAGGGTCCCTACGAGCAGTACTTC
- | TRBJ2-3 | TRBV2 | - | CASSELTGWDTQYF | TGTGCCAGCAGTGAGCTAACAGGATGGGATACGCAGTATTTT
- | TRBJ2-1 | TRBV7-9 | TRBD2 | CASSRKPSGASGRLDEQFF | TGTGCCAGCAGCCGAAAACCTTCCGGGGCTAGCGGGAGATTGGATGAGCAGTTCTTC
- | TRBJ1-1 | TRBV9 | TRBD1 | CASSIRQGSNTEAFF | TGTGCCAGCAGCATTCGACAGGGATCGAACACTGAAGCTTTCTTT
- | TRBJ2-2 | TRBV9 | TRBD2 | CASSVGGLAGARGELFF | TGTGCCAGCAGCGTGGGGGGACTAGCGGGGGCCCGGGGGGAGCTGTTTTTT
- | TRBJ2-7 | TRBV9 | - | CASSVDAGFSYEQYF | TGTGCCAGCAGCGTAGACGCAGGATTCTCCTACGAGCAGTACTTC
- | TRBJ1-2 | TRBV7-2 | TRBD1 | CASSLEQGYGYTF | TGTGCCAGCAGCTTAGAACAGGGGTACGGCTACACCTTC
- | TRBJ2-1 | TRBV11-2 | - | CASSLDKTYNEQFF | TGTGCCAGCAGCTTGGACAAGACCTACAATGAGCAGTTCTTC
- | TRBJ1-6 | TRBV2 | - | CASSRGGSSPLHF | TGTGCCAGCAGCAGAGGTGGGAGCTCACCCCTCCACTTT
once | TRBJ1-1 | TRBV19 | - | CASSILGWEKNTEAFF | TGTGCCAGTAGTATATTGGGCTGGGAGAAGAACACTGAAGCTTTCTTT
once | TRBJ2-6 | TRBV4-1 | TRBD2 | CASSQGGGLAGFSSGANVLTF | TGCGCCAGCAGCCAAGGGGGGGGACTAGCGGGTTTCAGCTCTGGGGCCAACGTCCTGACTTTC
- | TRBJ1-4 | TRBV7-9 | - | CASSLRENEKLFF | TGTGCCAGCAGCTTAAGAGAAAATGAAAAACTGTTTTTT
- | TRBJ1-2 | TRBV7-9 | TRBD1 | CASSFTGGNGYTF | TGTGCCAGCAGCTTTACAGGGGGCAATGGCTACACCTTC
- | TRBJ1-1 | TRBV19 | - | CASSIWAYTEAFF | TGTGCCAGTAGTATTTGGGCCTACACTGAAGCTTTCTTT
- | TRBJ1-3 | TRBV19 | - | CASSSERSSGNTIYF | TGTGCCAGTAGTAGTGAACGGAGCTCTGGAAACACCATATATTTT
- | TRBJ2-3 | TRBV5-1 | TRBD2 | CASSFSSGGLPPDTQYF | TGCGCCAGCAGCTTCTCTAGCGGGGGGCTGCCCCCAGATACGCAGTATTTT
- | TRBJ1-6 | TRBV6-5 | TRBD1 | CASHPGTGVRSPLHF | TGTGCCAGCCACCCCGGGACAGGGGTTCGGTCACCCCTCCACTTT
- | TRBJ1-2 | TRBV6-6 | TRBD1 | CASRMGQGGGYTF | TGTGCCAGCAGGATGGGACAGGGTGGCGGCTACACCTTC
- | TRBJ2-1 | TRBV10-1 | TRBD2 | CASSDFTGLAGADEQFF | TGCGCCAGCAGTGATTTTACGGGACTAGCGGGAGCGGATGAGCAGTTCTTC
- | TRBJ1-1 | TRBV5-8 | - | CASSGWAEAFF | TGTGCCAGCAGTGGGTGGGCAGAAGCTTTCTTT
- | TRBJ1-2 | TRBV23-1 | TRBD1 | CASSRPGTGEGTRGGYTF | TGCGCCAGCAGTCGACCCGGGACAGGGGAAGGGACTAGAGGAGGCTACACCTTC
- | TRBJ2-5 | TRBV21-1 | - | CASSNIRQGSQETQYF | TGTGCCAGCAGCAACATAAGACAGGGTTCCCAAGAGACCCAGTACTTC
- | TRBJ2-1 | TRBV7-7 | - | CASSLGAYNEQFF | TGTGCCAGCAGCTTGGGGGCATACAATGAGCAGTTCTTC
once | TRBJ2-7 | TRBV6-5 | - | CASRRLRTGTYEQYF | TGTGCCAGCAGGCGACTCCGGACGGGAACCTACGAGCAGTACTTC
- | TRBJ2-7 | TRBV11-2 | - | CASSLSGTPIIYEQYF | TGTGCCAGCAGCTTATCAGGCACGCCAATAATCTACGAGCAGTACTTC
few | TRBJ2-7 | TRBV6-5 | - | CASRDYQGGEQYF | TGTGCCAGCAGGGACTACCAGGGAGGCGAGCAGTACTTC
- | TRBJ1-1 | TRBV11-3 | TRBD1 | CASSLGLQGLGAFF | TGTGCCAGCAGCTTAGGCCTACAGGGGTTGGGAGCTTTCTTT
- | TRBJ1-4 | TRBV19 | - | CASSATGSNEKLFF | TGTGCCAGTAGTGCCACAGGCTCCAATGAAAAACTGTTTTTT
- | TRBJ2-5 | TRBV7-8 | TRBD2 | CASSSGASGRRIAETQYF | TGTGCCAGCAGCTCGGGGGCTAGCGGGAGGAGGATCGCAGAGACCCAGTACTTC
- | TRBJ2-2 | TRBV9 | TRBD2 | CASSVLAAENTGELFF | TGTGCCAGCAGCGTACTAGCGGCAGAGAACACCGGGGAGCTGTTTTTT
few | TRBJ2-3 | TRBV27 | TRBD2 | CASSFSAGADTQYF | TGTGCCAGCAGTTTTTCGGCGGGAGCAGATACGCAGTATTTT
once | TRBJ1-2 | TRBV5-4 | - | CASSFGNRIYGYTF | TGTGCCAGCAGCTTTGGAAACAGAATCTATGGCTACACCTTC
few | TRBJ2-5 | TRBV10-3 | TRBD1 | CAISKRDRAYQETQYF | TGTGCCATCAGTAAACGGGACAGGGCGTACCAAGAGACCCAGTACTTC
once | TRBJ2-7 | TRBV19 | - | CASSIERGEQYF | TGTGCCAGTAGTATAGAAAGGGGCGAGCAGTACTTC
- | TRBJ1-5 | TRBV7-2 | TRBD1 | CASSPRQGIWGEPQHF | TGTGCCAGCAGCCCAAGACAGGGAATCTGGGGAGAGCCCCAGCATTTT
- | TRBJ1-1 | TRBV19 | - | CASIGAQKGSGAFF | TGTGCCAGTATTGGGGCACAAAAAGGGTCTGGAGCTTTCTTT
few | TRBJ1-2 | TRBV7-3 | TRBD1 | CASSPTGDPHYGYTF | TGTGCCAGCAGCCCCACAGGGGATCCCCACTATGGCTACACCTTC
- | TRBJ2-7 | TRBV29-1 | - | CSVVKTYEQYF | TGCAGCGTCGTTAAAACCTACGAGCAGTACTTC
- | TRBJ2-4 | TRBV7-8 | TRBD2 | CASSFSGSRVKNIQYF | TGTGCCAGCAGCTTCAGCGGGAGCAGGGTCAAAAACATTCAGTACTTC
- | TRBJ1-3 | TRBV6-5 | TRBD1 | CASKTGDSGNTIYF | TGTGCCAGCAAAACAGGGGACTCTGGAAACACCATATATTTT
few | TRBJ2-6 | TRBV7-3 | - | CASSTYRDAGANVLTF | TGTGCCAGCAGCACTTACAGGGACGCTGGGGCCAACGTCCTGACTTTC
- | TRBJ2-5 | TRBV18 | - | CASSPVRVETQYF | TGTGCCAGCTCACCAGTCAGGGTGGAGACCCAGTACTTC
- | TRBJ1-2 | TRBV18 | - | CASSPEGTRVGYTF | TGTGCCAGCTCACCAGAGGGAACTAGGGTCGGCTACACCTTC
- | TRBJ2-1 | TRBV15 | TRBD1 | CATSNPGGGPYNEQFF | TGTGCCACCAGCAACCCAGGGGGCGGACCCTACAATGAGCAGTTCTTC
- | TRBJ2-3 | TRBV10-2 | TRBD2 | CASSDRGLAGTDTQYF | TGCGCCAGCAGTGATCGTGGGCTAGCGGGCACAGATACGCAGTATTTT
- | TRBJ1-2 | TRBV6-1 | - | CASSEAPGNGYTF | TGTGCCAGCAGTGAAGCGCCGGGGAATGGCTACACCTTC